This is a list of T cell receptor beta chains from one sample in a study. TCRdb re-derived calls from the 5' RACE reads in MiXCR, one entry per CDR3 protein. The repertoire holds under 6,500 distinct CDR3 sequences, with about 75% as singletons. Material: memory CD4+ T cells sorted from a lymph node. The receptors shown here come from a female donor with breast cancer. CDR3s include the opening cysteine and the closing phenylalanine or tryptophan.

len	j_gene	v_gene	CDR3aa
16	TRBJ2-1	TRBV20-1	CSAQTSGGAQYNEQFF
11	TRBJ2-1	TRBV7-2	CASSLILEQFF
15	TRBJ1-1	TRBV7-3	CASSLFRPPNTEAFF
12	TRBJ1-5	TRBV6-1	CASSGQGQPQHF
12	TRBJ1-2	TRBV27	CASKTQGGGYTF
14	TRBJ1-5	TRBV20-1	CSARELMGGQPQHF
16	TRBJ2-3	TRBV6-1	CASSRGADRVTDTQYF
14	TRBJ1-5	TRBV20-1	CSASDISNDQPQHF
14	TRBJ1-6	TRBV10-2	CASSTGPGGSPLHF
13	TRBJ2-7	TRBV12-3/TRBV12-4	CASRASGDYEQYF
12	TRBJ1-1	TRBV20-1	CSARVQNTEAFF
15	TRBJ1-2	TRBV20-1	CSARAGQGLRGGYTF
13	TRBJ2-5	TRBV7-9	CASSLGGTETQYF
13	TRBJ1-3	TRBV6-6	CASRDDRVNTIYF
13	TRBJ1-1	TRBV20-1	CSARRQDNTEAFF
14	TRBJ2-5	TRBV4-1	CASSQDAGSKTQYF
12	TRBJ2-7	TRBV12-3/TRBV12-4	CASSLDLYEQYF
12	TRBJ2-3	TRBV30	CAWYLAGDTQYF